This T cell receptor (beta chain) derives from a study of blood T cell repertoires in COVID-19. Profiling relied on immunoSEQ multiplex PCR, and the TCRdb table lists in-frame clones only, not all of them. Here the sample spans around 130,000 clones, approximately 87% being singletons. The germline CDR1 and CDR2 sequences are SGHRS and YFSETQ. The CDR3 loop spans 14 amino acids. The V and J ends lost 4 bases and 0 bases respectively, with 10 bases between them. The receptor's source is a man in his fifties or sixties with acute or convalescent COVID-19. The source material was peripheral blood. The J gene is TRBJ1-1, the V gene TRBV5-1; D perhaps matches TRBD1 (6 bases). The CDR3, as DNA: TGCGCCAGCAGCAAGACAGGTATGAACACTGAAGCTTTCTTT. Protein product: CASSKTGMNTEAFF.